This T cell receptor (beta chain) was identified during a study of T cell responses to AZD1222 COVID-19 vaccine (dated by TCRdb to about 2021). Regarding the study in general: Because spike-specific TCR depth and breadth did not differ between the two schedules, AZD1222 recipients who got a second dose at roughly 4 weeks were pooled with those who got a second dose at roughly 12 weeks. A total of about 240 trial participants underwent TCR sequencing, of whom 200 to 220 received two doses of AZD1222 and about 25 received two doses of the MenACWY control vaccine. Enrollment into the trials was organized by age into subgroups of 18-55, 56-69 and 70-plus years, and those subgroups contained roughly 140, 27 and 60 TCR-sequenced participants, respectively. Broad study findings and their caveats: The 56-69-year group was small, and its depth increase did not reach significance, likely because of low power. Most participants were white British and females outnumbered males, and the authors suggested that clonal diversity may have been underestimated. Because no day 14 peak-response samples were available, the repertoires could be characterized only after the peak T cell response. Nearly half of unique spike-specific TCRs reportedly recognized epitopes outside regions mutated in the B.1.351 and B.1.1.7 variants. Conclusions about previously exposed vaccinees are limited, since just five or six AZD1222 recipients were seropositive for SARS-CoV-2 at baseline. The whole spike protein was spanned by vaccine-associated CD4 TCRs, and dominant responses were seen in regions 160-218 and 743-854. A significant rise in spike-specific TCR breadth and depth was observed after two AZD1222 doses relative to day 0 and relative to MenACWY recipients.

From the cysteine up to the phenylalanine, the CDR3 has a length of 12 residues. Just CDR3 DNA is preserved here, 36 bases in frame from base 1. The V end loses 4 bases and the J end loses 4 bases, and a stretch of 7 bases separates them. For CDR1 and CDR2, the germline V gene (reference sequence) lists SEHNR and FQNEAQ. Worth noting for this clone: Its antigen remains undetermined. Per-base qualities were not stored, and no clone one base away is much larger.

The CDR3 regions of human TCRbeta chains were analyzed by immunosequencing. The paper's data handling went like this. Repertoire TCRs were matched against a reference library of SARS-CoV-2-specific TCRs generated with the MIRA antigen-specificity platform. Breadth was defined as the fraction of unique TCRs that were SARS-CoV-2-associated, and depth was defined as the fraction of total T cells that were SARS-CoV-2-associated. Using the MIRA data, each spike-specific TCR was assigned both to the spike region to which the TCR was reactive and to a CD4 or CD8 class. Log10-transformed breadth and depth values were compared by one-way ANOVA with Sidak's multiple comparisons tests. As stored in TCRdb, this immuneACCESS dataset retains in-frame rearrangements with V and J assigned. A fraction of the clones does not appear; measured against another copy, unresolved V genes explain less than half of the discrepancy, and the remainder lacks a known reason. V, J and clone size derive from that table, while D and trimming were established from the DNA sequence. The sample has 100,000 to 150,000 clones on record, about 90% of them singletons. Of the sample, around 5.8% is held by the ten largest clones.

This specimen's time point label, interpreted: baseline before first vaccination. The vaccinee samples were drawn from two UK trials, COV001 and COV002, one of which was a single-blind randomized controlled phase 2/3 trial testing AZD1222 (ChAdOx1 nCoV-19) in healthy adults. For TCRbeta chain sequencing, PBMC samples from trial participants were taken at day 0 and at day 28 after the second dose. The chain is encoded by TRBV7-9 joined to TRBJ1-2; the D gene identity is not certain. The input for sequencing was peripheral blood, taken on day 0 of AZD1222 vaccination. This clonotype originated in an adult in good health. The DNA sequence follows: TGTGCCAGCAGCTCGACGTTCTATGGCTACACCTTC. Translated, it reads CASSSTFYGYTF.